The 20 T cell receptor beta chains presented below share a single source sample, sequenced in a study of spatial heterogeneity in lung cancer. MiXCR was run by TCRdb on the 5' RACE reads, yielding one entry per CDR3 protein. The table lists 51,000 or so distinct CDR3 sequences, roughly 7.4% of them singletons. The time point is: blood at routine non-recurrence follow-up after resection. The study sequenced unsorted whole RNA from tumor, nontumor lung or frozen PBMC. Source: PBMCs, taken at follow-up. The receptors derive from a female donor with early-stage non-small cell lung cancer.

The table lists this clonotype with many counts. V and J are TRBV6-5 and TRBJ2-7; possibly TRBD2 for D (6 bases). This CDR3 is 13 amino acids long. With 2 bases removed from V and 5 bases from J, the gap between germline ends came to 10 bases. Germline CDR1 and CDR2: MNHEY and SVGAGI. The CDR3 here is CASSYPGGDEQYF. CDR3 nucleotides: TGTGCCAGCAGTTACCCAGGCGGGGACGAGCAGTACTTC.

This clonotype was detected many times. The chain joins TRBV7-6 to TRBJ2-3, with D perhaps matching TRBD1 or TRBD2 (5 bases each). The V gene's germline CDR1 is SGHVS and CDR2 FNYEAQ. The ends were cut back, 3 bases at V and 3 bases at J, with 16 bases in the middle. This CDR3 region has 16 residues. The CDR3 here is CASSFGTLTLTDTQYF. CDR3 DNA: TGTGCCAGCAGCTTTGGGACCTTAACTCTTACAGATACGCAGTATTTT.

This clonotype came up a few times. The chain links TRBV28 to TRBJ2-7, with D possibly being TRBD1 (6 bases). Trimming cost V 6 bases and J 6 bases, with 15 bases left between them. Germline loops: CDR1 MDHEN, CDR2 SYDVKM. The CDR3 is 13 amino acids. The CDR3 protein is CASRPPGHPEQYF. The CDR3 DNA follows: TGTGCCAGCAGACCCCCGGGACACCCCGAGCAGTACTTC.

This clonotype was seen more than once but under ten times. The genes are TRBV27 and TRBJ1-6; weak D call: TRBD1 (6 bases). The germline V gene encodes CDR1 MNHEY and CDR2 SMNVEV (reference sequence). V lost 8 bases and J 8 bases, leaving 19 bases between the germline ends. CDR3 length: 15 residues. CDR3 sequence (DNA): TGTGCCAGCGGGGGCCTGGACAAATGGGATTCACCCCTCCACTTT. Translation gives CASGGLDKWDSPLHF.

This clonotype was seen a few times. The chain recombines TRBV29-1 with TRBJ2-3, with 11 bases lining up with TRBD2. The trim removed 2 bases at V and 6 bases at J, leaving 4 bases unmatched. This CDR3 spans 14 amino acids. Germline V lookup: CDR1 SQVTM, CDR2 ANQGSEA. This chain's CDR3 is CSVEFSGGADTQYF. For the CDR3, the DNA is TGCAGCGTTGAATTTAGCGGGGGGGCCGATACGCAGTATTTT.

This clonotype came up many times. The rearrangement uses TRBV5-1 and TRBJ2-3; TRBD2 matches at 7 bases. The V segment lost 2 bases and the J segment 1 base; nucleotides outside the gene matches: 4. Looked up from germline, CDR1 is SGHRS and CDR2 is YFSETQ. The CDR3 runs to 15 residues. CDR3 loop: CASSLPLAGTDTQYF. DNA for the CDR3: TGCGCCAGCAGCTTACCTCTAGCGGGCACAGATACGCAGTATTTT.

In its sample, this clonotype was seen a few times. The V gene is TRBV10-2, the J gene TRBJ2-1, with D tentatively TRBD1 (5 bases). The germline CDR1 and CDR2 sequences are WSHSY and SAAADI. There are 11 residues in the CDR3. The germline V and J ends were trimmed by 4 bases and 10 bases, with 8 bases remaining between them. The CDR3 here is CASSGGREQFF. The CDR3, as DNA: TGCGCCAGCAGTGGGGGCAGGGAGCAGTTCTTC.

This clonotype was counted at least ten times. The chain links TRBV2 to TRBJ2-3, with D tentatively TRBD2 (5 bases). Trimming removed 6 bases at V and 2 bases at J, with 15 bases between. Germline V gives CDR1 SNHLY, CDR2 FYNNEI. The CDR3 length is 15 residues. In DNA form, the CDR3 reads TGTGCCAGCAGGAACTCGGACTCTTACACAGATACGCAGTATTTT. It is translated as CASRNSDSYTDTQYF. The full variable domain, rest sourced from reference TRBV2 and TRBJ2-3, is EPEVTQTPSHQVTQMGQEVILRCVPISNHLYFYWYRQILGQKVEFLVSFYNNEISEKSEIFDDQFSVERPDGSNFTLKIRSTKLEDSAMYFCASRNSDSYTDTQYFGPGTRLTVL.

This clonotype has at least ten counts. The V call is TRBV27, the J call TRBJ2-3; 9 nucleotides align to TRBD1. The germline CDR1 and CDR2 sequences are MNHEY and SMNVEV (reference sequence). The CDR3 spans 14 residues. J lost 5 bases, V lost 8 bases, and 8 bases had no gene match. Written as DNA, the CDR3 is TGTGCCAGCGGGAACAGGGGGCCTCAAGATACGCAGTATTTT. Translating gives CASGNRGPQDTQYF.

This clonotype was seen a few times. The chain uses TRBV5-6 and TRBJ2-2; D is unclear. The germline gives CDR1 SGHDT, CDR2 YYEEEE. The ends were cut back, 6 bases at V and 1 base at J, with 13 bases in the middle. The CDR3 contains 15 residues. CDR3 DNA sequence: TGTGCCAGCACCAAATGGCAGGTGAACACCGGGGAGCTGTTTTTT. Translating gives CASTKWQVNTGELFF.

This clonotype was observed a few times. The J gene is TRBJ2-6, the V gene TRBV3-1; TRBD2 might be the D (5 bases). The CDR3 sequence is 16 residues long. Trimming removed 4 bases from V and 3 bases from J, with 13 bases in between. Germline values: CDR1 LGHDT, CDR2 YNNKEL (reference sequence). The CDR3 protein is CASSPLTGYGANVLTF. Here the CDR3 DNA reads TGTGCCAGCAGCCCCCTGACGGGGTATGGGGCCAACGTCCTGACTTTC.

This clonotype has just a few counts. The rearrangement uses TRBV6-5 and TRBJ1-4; 7 positions match TRBD1. The V segment lost 8 bases and the J segment 1 base; nucleotides outside the gene matches: 4. Germline V CDR1 and CDR2: MNHEY, SVGAGI. CDR3 size: 14 residues. Here the CDR3 reads CASRRGLTNEKLFF. CDR3 DNA: TGTGCCAGCCGAAGGGGGCTAACTAATGAAAAACTGTTTTTT.

Only a few counts were recorded for this clonotype. V gene TRBV6-5 combines with J gene TRBJ1-3; D call uncertain. This CDR3 region has 11 residues. CDR1 is MNHEY and CDR2 is SVGAGI in the germline V gene. V was pared by 7 bases and J by 0 bases, with 1 base between. CDR3 amino acids: CASNSGNTIYF. For the CDR3, the DNA is TGTGCCAGCAACTCTGGAAACACCATATATTTT.

The chain links TRBV6-2 or TRBV6-3 to TRBJ2-7, with D uncertain. Trimming shortened V by 0 bases and J by 1 base, and 13 bases separated the two germline ends. The CDR3 extends over 16 amino acids. CDR1 is MNHEY, CDR2 SVGEGT, per germline. Here the CDR3 reads CASSYSWLGKSYEQYF. The DNA of the CDR3 is TGTGCCAGCAGTTACTCGTGGTTGGGAAAGTCCTACGAGCAGTACTTC.

This clonotype was seen at least ten times. The genes are TRBV7-9 and TRBJ1-1; 8 nucleotides align to TRBD1. With V trimmed by 5 bases and J by 7 bases, 15 bases remained unmatched. This CDR3 spans 16 amino acids. From germline, CDR1 is SEHNR and CDR2 FQNEAQ (reference sequence). The CDR3 reads CASSRYTPGGGGEAFF. CDR3 sequence (DNA): TGTGCCAGCAGCCGATACACCCCAGGGGGCGGGGGTGAAGCTTTCTTT.

This clonotype was recorded many times. CDR3 sequence: CASSKRRDSYEQYF. CDR3 coding DNA: TGTGCCAGCAGCAAAAGGAGGGACTCCTACGAGCAGTACTTC. V is TRBV7-3 and J is TRBJ2-7, with D perhaps matching TRBD2 (6 bases). From germline, CDR1 is SGHTA and CDR2 FQGTGA. The CDR3 runs 14 residues. Trimming pared 5 bases from V and 0 bases from J, leaving 11 bases between.

The gene calls are TRBV4-1 and TRBJ2-2; D is perhaps TRBD1 (5 bases). Germline CDR1 MGHRA, CDR2 YSYEKL. The CDR3 runs 15 residues. V gave up 2 bases and J gave up 4 bases, with 11 bases separating them. The CDR3 DNA is TGCGCCAGCAGCCAAATGACAGCGAGCACCGGGGAGCTGTTTTTT. Protein sequence: CASSQMTASTGELFF.

This clonotype was detected only a few times. The V gene is TRBV6-4, the J gene TRBJ2-1, with 10 bases fitting TRBD2. Germline CDR1 MRHNA, CDR2 SNTAGT. CDR3 size: 17 residues. V shed 3 bases and J 0 bases; nucleotides not matched to a gene: 5. The CDR3 DNA sequence: TGTGCCAGCAGTGAAGGCAGCGGGGGGGACTCCTACAATGAGCAGTTCTTC. As protein: CASSEGSGGDSYNEQFF.

This clonotype was detected ten times or more. This chain connects TRBV6-5 to TRBJ2-5; no definite D call. Germline CDR1 is MNHEY and CDR2 is SVGAGI. Trimming stripped 2 bases from V and 5 bases from J, with 21 bases between. This CDR3 region has 17 residues. CDR3 DNA sequence: TGTGCCAGCAGTTACCGATTCCGGGCACACGGTCGGGAGACCCAGTACTTC. This gives the protein CASSYRFRAHGRETQYF.

J is TRBJ2-1 and V is TRBV11-2; weak D call: TRBD2 (6 bases). The CDR3 spans 14 residues. The germline V and J ends were trimmed by 3 bases and 0 bases, with 6 bases remaining between them. Germline V gene data show CDR1 as SGHAT and CDR2 as FQNNGV. The CDR3 sequence is CASSLGGSYNEQFF. In DNA form, the CDR3 reads TGTGCCAGCAGCTTGGGGGGCTCCTACAATGAGCAGTTCTTC.